This T cell receptor beta chain came from a study of glioma-infiltrating T cells. Study-wide points: Patients with low tissue-blood divergence carried a signature set of shared blood CDR3 motifs.

As concerns this clonotype: The antigen is not known.

Amplification of TCR alpha and beta CDR3 regions from RNA used iRepertoire nested multiplex PCR. A single record per CDR3 protein comes from TCRdb applying MiXCR to the multiplex PCR reads. The sample carries a few hundred thousand distinct CDR3 sequences, 41% recorded once. This CDR3 is 14 amino acids long. The V gene lost 4 bases and the J gene lost 9 bases, with 18 bases spanning the gap. Germline V gives CDR1 DFQATT, CDR2 SNEGSKA (reference sequence). Sequenced sample: glioma tissue, nonneoplastic brain tissue, or PBMCs (not recorded which). This clonotype was obtained from a human donor with low-grade glioma or glioblastoma, undergoing nonglioma brain surgery, or in good health (not recorded which). This rearrangement joins TRBV20-1 to TRBJ1-4; no clear D gene. The CDR3 loop reads CSANLVLVGKKLFF. The DNA for the CDR3 is TGCAGTGCTAACTTGGTCCTGGTGGGCAAAAAACTGTTTTTT.